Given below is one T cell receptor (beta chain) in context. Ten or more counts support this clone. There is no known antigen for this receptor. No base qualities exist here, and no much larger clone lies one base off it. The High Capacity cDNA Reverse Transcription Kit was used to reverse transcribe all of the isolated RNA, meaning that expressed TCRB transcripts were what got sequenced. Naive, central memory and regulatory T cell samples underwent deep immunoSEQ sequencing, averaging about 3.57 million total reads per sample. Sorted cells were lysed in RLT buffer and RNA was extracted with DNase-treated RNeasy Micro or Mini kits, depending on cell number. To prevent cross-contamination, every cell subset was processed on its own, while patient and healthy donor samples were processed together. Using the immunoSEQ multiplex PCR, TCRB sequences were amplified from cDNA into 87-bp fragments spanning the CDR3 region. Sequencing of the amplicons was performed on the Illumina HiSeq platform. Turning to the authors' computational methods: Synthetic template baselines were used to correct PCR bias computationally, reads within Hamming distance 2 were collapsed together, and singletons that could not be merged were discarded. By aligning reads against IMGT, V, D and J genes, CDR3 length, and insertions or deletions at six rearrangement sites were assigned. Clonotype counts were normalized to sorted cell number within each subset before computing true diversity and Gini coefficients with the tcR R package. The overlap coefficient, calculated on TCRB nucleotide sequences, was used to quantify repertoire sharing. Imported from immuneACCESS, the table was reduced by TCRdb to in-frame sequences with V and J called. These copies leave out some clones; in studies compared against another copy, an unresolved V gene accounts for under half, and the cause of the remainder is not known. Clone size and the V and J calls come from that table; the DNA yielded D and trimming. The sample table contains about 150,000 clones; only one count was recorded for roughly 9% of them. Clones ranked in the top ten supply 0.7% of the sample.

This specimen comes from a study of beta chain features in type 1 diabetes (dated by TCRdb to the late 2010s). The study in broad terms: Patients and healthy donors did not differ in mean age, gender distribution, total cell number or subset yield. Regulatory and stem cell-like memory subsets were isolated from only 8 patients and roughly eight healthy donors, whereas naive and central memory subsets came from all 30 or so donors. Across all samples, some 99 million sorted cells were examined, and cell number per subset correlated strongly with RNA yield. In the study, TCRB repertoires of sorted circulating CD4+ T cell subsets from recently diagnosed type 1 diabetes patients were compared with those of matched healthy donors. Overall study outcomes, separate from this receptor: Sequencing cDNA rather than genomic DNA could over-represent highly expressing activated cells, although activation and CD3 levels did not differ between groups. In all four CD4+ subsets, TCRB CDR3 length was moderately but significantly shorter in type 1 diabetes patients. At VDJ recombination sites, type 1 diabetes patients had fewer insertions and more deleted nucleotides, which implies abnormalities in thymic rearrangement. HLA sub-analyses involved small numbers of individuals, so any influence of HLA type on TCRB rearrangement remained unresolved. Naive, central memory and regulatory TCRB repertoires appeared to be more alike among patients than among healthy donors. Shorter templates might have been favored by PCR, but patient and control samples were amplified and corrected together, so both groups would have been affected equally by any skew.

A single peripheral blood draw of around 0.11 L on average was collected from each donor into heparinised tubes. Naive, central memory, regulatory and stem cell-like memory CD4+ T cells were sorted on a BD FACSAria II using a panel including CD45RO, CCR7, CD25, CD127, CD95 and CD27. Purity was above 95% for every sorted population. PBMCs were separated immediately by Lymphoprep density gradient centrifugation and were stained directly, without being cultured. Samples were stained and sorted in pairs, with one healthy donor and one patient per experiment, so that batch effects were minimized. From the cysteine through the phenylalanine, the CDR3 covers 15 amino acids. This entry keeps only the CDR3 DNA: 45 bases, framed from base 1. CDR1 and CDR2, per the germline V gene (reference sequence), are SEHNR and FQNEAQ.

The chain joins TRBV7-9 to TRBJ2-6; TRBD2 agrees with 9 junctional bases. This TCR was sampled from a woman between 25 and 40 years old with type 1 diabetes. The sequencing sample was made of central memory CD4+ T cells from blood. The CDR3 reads CAAAGGISGANVLTF. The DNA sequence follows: TGTGCGGCGGCGGGAGGGATCTCTGGGGCCAACGTCCTGACTTTC.